The clone carrying this T cell receptor (beta chain) was counted a few times. Its antigen remains unidentified. TCRdb called clones again from the PCR reads with MiXCR. The profile shows some 19,000 clones, about a quarter of them singletons. Not a single patient had been given any form of treatment at any point before undergoing thyroid surgery. This sample stems from a study of metastatic and nonmetastatic thyroid tumors. Overall study results and limits: Reported TCR beta diversity, measured in blood and tumor, was significantly higher for malignant thyroid tumors than for benign nodules.

The CDR3 covers 15 residues. V was shortened by 7 bases and J by 10 bases, with 20 bases between the two germline ends. The sequenced sample consisted of tumor tissue. The V gene is TRBV12-3 or TRBV12-4, the J gene TRBJ1-6, with D possibly being TRBD1 (6 bases). The origin of this receptor is a female donor with papillary thyroid cancer or a benign thyroid nodule (not recorded which). Some clones in this sample may be carry-over from other donors' samples. The CDR3 is CASTPRGGAGSPLHF. The CDR3 DNA reads as TGTGCCAGCACCCCGCGAGGGGGGGCTGGCTCACCCCTCCACTTT.